The following is a T cell receptor (beta chain) sequence with its context. The sample comes from a study of blood T cell repertoires in COVID-19. The CDR3 is 14 residues long. J gave up 6 bases and V 5 bases, and 7 bases lay outside the gene matches. CDR1 MDHEN and CDR2 SYDVKM come from the germline V gene. The age range of participants was 18 to 89 years, with residence in under 30 US areas. The table came from immunoSEQ multiplex PCR; TCRdb's copy has only in-frame clones and leaves some out. The sample contains 130,000 or so clones, 80% to 90% of which appear only once. Sequenced material: PBMCs or T cells enriched from blood (not recorded which). This rearrangement joins TRBV28 to TRBJ1-5, with 7 bases matching TRBD1. The sequence was obtained from a woman aged 50 to 65 with acute COVID-19. The CDR3 nucleotides are TGTGCCAGCAGTAGACAGGGTGCCACTCAGCCCCAGCATTTT. This gives the protein CASSRQGATQPQHF.